This T cell receptor (beta chain) stems from a study of cytomegalovirus exposure and HLA in healthy donors. Study summary: Earlier, approximately 190 million T cells were analyzed, and more than 100 million unique TCR beta sequences were found among them. HLA-typed donors contributed some 87 million unique TCRs, which were held in an early data release.

60 Vbeta and 13 Jbeta primers were used in PCR. The data were produced by immunoSEQ multiplex PCR, yet TCRdb's version contains in-frame clones alone and is incomplete. The table has 100,000 to 150,000 clones, roughly four fifths seen once. Germline V CDR1 and CDR2: SGDLS, YYNGEE. CDR3 length: 14 residues. The V gene end was trimmed by 6 bases and the J gene end by 5 bases; junction bases not matched to a gene: 6. This rearrangement joins TRBV9 to TRBJ2-5; the match to TRBD2 covers 11 bases. The sample consisted of PBMCs. The clonotype was recovered from a woman between 50 and 59 years old in good health and CMV-seronegative. The CDR3 loop is CASNLAGGGETQYF. DNA for the CDR3: TGTGCCAGCAACCTAGCGGGAGGAGGCGAGACCCAGTACTTC.